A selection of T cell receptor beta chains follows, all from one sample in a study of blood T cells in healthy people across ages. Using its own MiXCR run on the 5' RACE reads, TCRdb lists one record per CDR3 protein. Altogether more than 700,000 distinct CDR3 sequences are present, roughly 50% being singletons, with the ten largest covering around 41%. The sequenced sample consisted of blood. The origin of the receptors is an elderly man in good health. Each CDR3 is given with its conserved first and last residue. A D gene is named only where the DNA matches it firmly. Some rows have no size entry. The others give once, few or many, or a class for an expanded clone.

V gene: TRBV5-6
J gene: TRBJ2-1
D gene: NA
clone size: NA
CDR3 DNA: TGTGCCAGCAGCTCAGGGTGGGGCTACAATGAGCAGTTCTTC
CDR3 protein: CASSSGWGYNEQFF

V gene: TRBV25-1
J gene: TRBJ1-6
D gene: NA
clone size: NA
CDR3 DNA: TGTGCCAGCAGTGAGTGGGGGAGCCCCTATAATTCACCCCTCCACTTT
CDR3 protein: CASSEWGSPYNSPLHF

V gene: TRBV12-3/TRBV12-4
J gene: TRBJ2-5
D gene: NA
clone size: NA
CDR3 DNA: TGTGCCAGCAGGGGGGACTTGGCAAGGAATGAGCAGTACTTC
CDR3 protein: CASRGDLARNEQYF

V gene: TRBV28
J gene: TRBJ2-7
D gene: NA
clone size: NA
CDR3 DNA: TGTGCCAGCAGTTTAGGGCAGCCTCCCTACGAGCAGTACTTC
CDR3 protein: CASSLGQPPYEQYF

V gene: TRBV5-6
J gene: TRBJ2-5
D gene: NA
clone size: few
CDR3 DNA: TGTGCCAGCAGCTTGGCGGCGGGGACCCAGTACTTC
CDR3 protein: CASSLAAGTQYF

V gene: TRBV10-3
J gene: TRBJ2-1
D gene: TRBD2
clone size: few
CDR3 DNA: TGTGCCATCAGACCTGCTAGCGGGAGGGGAGGTCGGTACAATGAGCAGTTCTTC
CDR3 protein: CAIRPASGRGGRYNEQFF

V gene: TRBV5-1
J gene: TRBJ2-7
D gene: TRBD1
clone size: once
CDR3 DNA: TGCGCCAGCAGCACTCGCCTACAGGGGGGCGAGCAGTACTTC
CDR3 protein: CASSTRLQGGEQYF

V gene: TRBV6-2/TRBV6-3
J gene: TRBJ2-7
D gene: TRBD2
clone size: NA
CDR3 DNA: TGTGCCAGCAGTCCACCTTTCCTAGCGGGAGGGTCCTACGAGCAGTACTTC
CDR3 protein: CASSPPFLAGGSYEQYF

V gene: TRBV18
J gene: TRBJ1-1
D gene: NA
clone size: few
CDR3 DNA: TGTGCCAGCTCGGGGGGGCGCAACACTGAAGCTTTCTTT
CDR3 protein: CASSGGRNTEAFF

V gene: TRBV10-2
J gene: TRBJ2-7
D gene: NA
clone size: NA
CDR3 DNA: TGCGCCAGCCTAGACGGGAGAGGATACTACGAGCAGTACTTC
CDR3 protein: CASLDGRGYYEQYF

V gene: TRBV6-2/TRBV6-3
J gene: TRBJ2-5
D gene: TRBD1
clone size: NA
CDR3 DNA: TGTGCCAGCAGGGGGACAGGTGAAGAGACCCAGTACTTC
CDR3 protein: CASRGTGEETQYF

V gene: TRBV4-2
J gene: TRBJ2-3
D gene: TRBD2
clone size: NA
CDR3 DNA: TGTGCCAGCAGCCAAGATTCCCCTAGCGGCCACAGATACGCGTATTTT
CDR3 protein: CASSQDSPSGHRYAYF

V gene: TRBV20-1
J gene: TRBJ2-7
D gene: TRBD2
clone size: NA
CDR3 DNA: TGCAGTTCCCCTCTAGCGGGAGCTGGGCAGTACTTC
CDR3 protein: CSSPLAGAGQYF

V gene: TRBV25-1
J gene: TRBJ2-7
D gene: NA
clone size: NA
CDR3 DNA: TGTGCCAGCAGTGAATGGAGAGAATACGAGCAGTACTTC
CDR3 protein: CASSEWREYEQYF

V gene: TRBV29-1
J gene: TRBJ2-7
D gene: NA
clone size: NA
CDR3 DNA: TGCAGCGTTGAAGTGTATGCGAGGGCCGAGCAGTACTTC
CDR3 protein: CSVEVYARAEQYF

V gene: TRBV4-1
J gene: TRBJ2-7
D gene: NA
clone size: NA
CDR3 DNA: TGCGCCAGCAGCCGAGACCTAGCTGGCGAGCAGTACTTC
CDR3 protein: CASSRDLAGEQYF

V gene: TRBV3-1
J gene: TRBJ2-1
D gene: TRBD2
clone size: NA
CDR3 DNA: TGTGCCAGCAGCCAAGGTGGGACTAGAAGCTACGAGCAGTTCTTC
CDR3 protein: CASSQGGTRSYEQFF

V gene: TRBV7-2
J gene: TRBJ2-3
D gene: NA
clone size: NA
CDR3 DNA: TGTGCCAGCAGCAGACAGAGACTAGGCGGAGATACGCAGTATTTT
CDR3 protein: CASSRQRLGGDTQYF

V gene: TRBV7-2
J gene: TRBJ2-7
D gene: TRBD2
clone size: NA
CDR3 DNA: TGTGCCAGCAGCCCAGACAGAACTAGCGGGAGGGTTTACGAGCAGTACTTC
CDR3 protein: CASSPDRTSGRVYEQYF

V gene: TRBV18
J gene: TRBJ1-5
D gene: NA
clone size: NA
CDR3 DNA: TGTGCCAGCTCACCGGACACCTATGATGATCAGCCCCAGCATTTT
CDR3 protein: CASSPDTYDDQPQHF

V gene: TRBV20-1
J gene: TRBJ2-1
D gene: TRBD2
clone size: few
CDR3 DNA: TGCAGTGCGGATAGCGGGAGCGATTCCTACAATGAGCAGTTCTTC
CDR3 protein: CSADSGSDSYNEQFF

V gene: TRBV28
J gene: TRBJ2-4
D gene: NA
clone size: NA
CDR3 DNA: TGTGCCAGCAGTTTATCCCCATTAGCCAAAAACATTCAGTACTTC
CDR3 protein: CASSLSPLAKNIQYF

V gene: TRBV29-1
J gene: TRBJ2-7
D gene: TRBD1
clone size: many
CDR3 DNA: TGCAGCGTAGGGACAGGGGCTTCCTACGAGCAGTACTTC
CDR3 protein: CSVGTGASYEQYF

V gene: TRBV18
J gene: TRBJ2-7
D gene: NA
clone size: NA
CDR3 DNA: TGTGCCAGCTCACCGACTTCTAGCTCCTACGAGCAGTACTTC
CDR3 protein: CASSPTSSSYEQYF

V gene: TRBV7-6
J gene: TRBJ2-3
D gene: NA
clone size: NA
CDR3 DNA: TGTGCCAGCAGCTTAGGGGCCCTAGGAGGAACGCAGTATTTT
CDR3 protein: CASSLGALGGTQYF

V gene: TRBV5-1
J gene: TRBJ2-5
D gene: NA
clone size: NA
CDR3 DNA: TGCGCCAGCAGCTTTTCGACTCAGGATGGAGAGACCCAGTACTTC
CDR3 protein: CASSFSTQDGETQYF

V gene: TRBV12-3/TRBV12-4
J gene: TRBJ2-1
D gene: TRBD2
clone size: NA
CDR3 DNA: TGTGCCAGCAGTTTAGTTGCGGGAGGGCCCTTATACAATGAGCAGTTCTTC
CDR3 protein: CASSLVAGGPLYNEQFF

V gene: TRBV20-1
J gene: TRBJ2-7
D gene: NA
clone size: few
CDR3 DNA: TGCAGTGCTCCCCAGGGGGGACTGAGCGAGCAGTACTTC
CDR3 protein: CSAPQGGLSEQYF

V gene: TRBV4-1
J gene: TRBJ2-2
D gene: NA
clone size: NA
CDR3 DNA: TGCGCCAGCAGCCGCGAGGGCCGGGAGTTGGGGGAGCTGTTTTTT
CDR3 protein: CASSREGRELGELFF

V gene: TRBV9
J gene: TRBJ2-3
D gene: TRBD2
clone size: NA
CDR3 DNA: TGTGTCAGCAGCGAAACTAGCGGGACTGCGGGAGATACGCAGTATTTT
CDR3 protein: CVSSETSGTAGDTQYF

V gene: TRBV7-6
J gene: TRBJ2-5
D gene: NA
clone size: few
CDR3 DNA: TGTGCCAGCAGCTCCACTAGTACCCAAGAGACCCAGTACTTC
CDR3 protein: CASSSTSTQETQYF

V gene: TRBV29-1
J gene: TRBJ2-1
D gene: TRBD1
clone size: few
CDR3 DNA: TGCAGCGTCGCGACAGGGGAATGGAATGAGCAGTTCTTC
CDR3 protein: CSVATGEWNEQFF

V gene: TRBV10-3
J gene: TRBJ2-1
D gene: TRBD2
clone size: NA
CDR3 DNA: TGTGCCATCAGTGAGTCCCTAGCGGGAGACAATGAGCAGTTCTTC
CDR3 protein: CAISESLAGDNEQFF

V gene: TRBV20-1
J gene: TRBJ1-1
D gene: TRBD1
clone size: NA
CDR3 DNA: TGCAGTGCTAGAAGTCAGGGGGCGGGTAACACTGAAGCTTTCTTT
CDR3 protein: CSARSQGAGNTEAFF

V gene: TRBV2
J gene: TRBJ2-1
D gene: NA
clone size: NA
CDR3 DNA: TGTGCCAGCAGAGCTCAACCGGGACCAGACTATGAGCAGTTCTTC
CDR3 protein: CASRAQPGPDYEQFF

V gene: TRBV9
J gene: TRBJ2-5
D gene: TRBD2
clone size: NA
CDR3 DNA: TGTGCCAGCAGCGTAGGAGCCTCCCTAGCGGGACGGGTGACCCAGTACTTC
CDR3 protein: CASSVGASLAGRVTQYF

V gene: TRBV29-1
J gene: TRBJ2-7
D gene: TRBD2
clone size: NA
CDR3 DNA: TGCTGCGTTGGGGGAGGGCACAATGAGCAGTACTTC
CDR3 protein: CCVGGGHNEQYF

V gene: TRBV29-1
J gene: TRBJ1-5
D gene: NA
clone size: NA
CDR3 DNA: TGCAGCGCTATAGGGGGGAGTAATCAGCCCCAGCATTTT
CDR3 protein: CSAIGGSNQPQHF

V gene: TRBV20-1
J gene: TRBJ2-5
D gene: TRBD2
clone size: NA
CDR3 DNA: TGCAGTGCTAGAGATGTTGCTAGCGGGAGGAGCTATGAGCAGTACTTC
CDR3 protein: CSARDVASGRSYEQYF

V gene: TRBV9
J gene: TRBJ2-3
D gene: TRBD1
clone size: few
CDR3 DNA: TGTGCCAGCAGCCTAAGGACAGGGGACACAGATACGCAGTATTTT
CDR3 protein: CASSLRTGDTDTQYF

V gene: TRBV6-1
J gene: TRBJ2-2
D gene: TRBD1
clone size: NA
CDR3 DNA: TGTGCCAGCAGTGGCCCCCCGGGACAGGGGTCCGGGGAGCTGTTTTTT
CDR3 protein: CASSGPPGQGSGELFF

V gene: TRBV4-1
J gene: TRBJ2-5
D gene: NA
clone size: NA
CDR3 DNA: TGCGCCAGCAGCCAAGAAGGTTTCTCCGCCAATGAGCAGTACTTC
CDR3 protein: CASSQEGFSANEQYF

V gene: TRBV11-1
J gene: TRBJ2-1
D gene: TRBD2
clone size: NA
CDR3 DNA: TGTGCCAGCAGCCTTTGGTCGGGGGGAGGGGCTTACAATGAGCAGTTCTTC
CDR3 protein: CASSLWSGGGAYNEQFF

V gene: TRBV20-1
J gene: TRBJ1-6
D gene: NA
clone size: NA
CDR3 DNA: TGCAGTGCTAGAATGGCAACCTATAATTCACCCCTCCACTTT
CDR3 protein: CSARMATYNSPLHF

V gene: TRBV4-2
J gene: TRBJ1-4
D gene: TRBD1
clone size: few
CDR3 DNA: TGTGCCAGCAGCCAAGAGACTGCGGGACAGGGGAATGAAAAACTGTTTTTT
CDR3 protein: CASSQETAGQGNEKLFF

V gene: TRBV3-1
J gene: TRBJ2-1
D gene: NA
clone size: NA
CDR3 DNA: TGTGCCAGCAGCCAGTCCCGCCGTGCCATAGGTGAGCAGTTCTTC
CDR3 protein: CASSQSRRAIGEQFF

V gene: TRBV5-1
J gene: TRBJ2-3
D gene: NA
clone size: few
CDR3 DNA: TGCGCCAGCAGCTTGGTCGTATTAGCGGTACAGTATTTT
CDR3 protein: CASSLVVLAVQYF

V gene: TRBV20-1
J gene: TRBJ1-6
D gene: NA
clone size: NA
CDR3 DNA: TGCAGTGCTAGAGATTCTGGGCCTAGCTCCTATAATTCACCCCTCCACTTT
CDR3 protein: CSARDSGPSSYNSPLHF

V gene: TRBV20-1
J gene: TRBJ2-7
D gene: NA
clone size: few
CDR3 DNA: TGCAGTGCTACCCTTCCTGGGGGGTTCTCCTACGAGCAGTACTTC
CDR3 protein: CSATLPGGFSYEQYF

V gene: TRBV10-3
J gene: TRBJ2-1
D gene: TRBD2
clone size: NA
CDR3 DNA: TGTGCCATCAAAGCGGGAGAGAACAATGAGCAGTTCTTC
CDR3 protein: CAIKAGENNEQFF

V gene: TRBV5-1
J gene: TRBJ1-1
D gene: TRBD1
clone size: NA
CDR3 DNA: TGCGCCAGCAGCCGAGCGACAGGGTATGAAGCTTTCTTT
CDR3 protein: CASSRATGYEAFF